This T cell receptor (beta chain) was recorded in a study of cytomegalovirus exposure and HLA in healthy donors. This CDR3 spans 13 amino acids. CDR1 SQVTM and CDR2 ANQGSEA come from the germline V gene. Trimming stripped 6 bases from V and 2 bases from J, with 13 bases between. Remarks on this clone: The sample carries other DNA sequences with the same CDR3.

Vbeta (60) and Jbeta (13) primers were used in the PCR. This table comes from immunoSEQ multiplex PCR, and its TCRdb copy is limited to in-frame clones, with some not included. In the table there are approximately 190,000 clones, roughly 80% of which are singletons. The rearrangement uses TRBV29-1 and TRBJ1-1, with D maybe TRBD1 (6 bases). The origin of this receptor is a woman aged 50 to 60 in good health and CMV-seropositive. Sequenced input: PBMCs. The CDR3, as DNA: TGCAGCGTGGGGGGGCAGTACAACACTGAAGCTTTCTTT. Translating gives CSVGGQYNTEAFF. The complete variable domain, with remaining parts taken from reference TRBV29-1 and TRBJ1-1, reads SAVISQKPSRDICQRGTSLTIQCQVDSQVTMMFWYRQQPGQSLTLIATANQGSEATYESGFVIDKFPISRPNLTFSTLTVSNMSPEDSSIYLCSVGGQYNTEAFFGQGTRLTVV.